This note documents a single T cell receptor (beta chain) sequence. Germline V CDR1 and CDR2: MNHEY, SMNVEV (reference sequence). Deletions cut 6 bases from V and 6 bases from J, with 10 bases between. The CDR3 totals 12 residues. The table came from immunoSEQ multiplex PCR; TCRdb's copy has only in-frame clones and leaves some out. The data contain hundreds of thousands of clones, just over 90% of them seen just once; the ten biggest clones take up 1%. This record comes from a study of T cell responses to AZD1222 COVID-19 vaccine. This clonotype was obtained from an adult in good health. This sequence joins TRBV27 and TRBJ2-3; D is perhaps TRBD2 (7 bases). The input for sequencing was peripheral blood, taken on day 0 of MenACWY control vaccination. The CDR3 region has the DNA TGTGCCAGCAGGGGGGGGGCGGATACGCAGTATTTT. Translating gives CASRGGADTQYF.